This T cell receptor beta chain comes out of a study of blood T cell repertoires in COVID-19. The CDR3 has 14 amino acids. Trimming took off 5 bases at V and 6 bases at J, with 12 bases between the two ends. The germline V gene has CDR1 SGDLS and CDR2 YYNGEE. Source study methods: Reference gene primer amplification gave nucleated cell count estimates. Here immunoSEQ multiplex PCR was the method, and the copy in TCRdb shows in-frame clones only, minus some. V and J calls and clone size follow that table, whereas D and trimming were derived from the DNA. The sample consists of 150,000 to 200,000 clones, roughly 80% of them appearing once. Membership in each cohort depended on participant-reported clinical history. Resolution of symptoms, clearance, or two negative PCRs was present in recovered Cohort 3 donors.

The clonotype originates from a woman aged 55-69 years who had recovered from COVID-19. The J gene is TRBJ1-6, the V gene TRBV9, with a weak D call TRBD1 (6 bases). The sample was PBMCs or T cells enriched from blood (not recorded which). The CDR3 coding sequence is TGTGCCAGCAGTGAAAGACAGGCTAATTCACCCCTCCACTTT. This translates into CASSERQANSPLHF.